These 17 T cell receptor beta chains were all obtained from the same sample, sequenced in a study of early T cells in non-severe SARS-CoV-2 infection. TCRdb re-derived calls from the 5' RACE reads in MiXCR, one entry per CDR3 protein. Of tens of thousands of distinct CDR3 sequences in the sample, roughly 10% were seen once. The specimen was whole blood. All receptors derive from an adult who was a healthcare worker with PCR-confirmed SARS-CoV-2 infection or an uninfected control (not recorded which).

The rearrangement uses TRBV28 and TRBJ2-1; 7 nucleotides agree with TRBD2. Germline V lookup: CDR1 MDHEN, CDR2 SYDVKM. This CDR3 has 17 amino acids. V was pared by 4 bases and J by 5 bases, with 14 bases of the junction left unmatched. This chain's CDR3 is CASSSPWKRDLNNEQFF. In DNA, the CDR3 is TGTGCCAGCAGTTCCCCATGGAAGCGGGACCTAAACAATGAGCAGTTCTTC.

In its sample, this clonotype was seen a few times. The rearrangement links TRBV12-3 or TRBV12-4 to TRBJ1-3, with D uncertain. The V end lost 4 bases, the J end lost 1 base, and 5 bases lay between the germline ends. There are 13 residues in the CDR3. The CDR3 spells CASSSLSGNTIYF. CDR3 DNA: TGTGCCAGCAGTTCACTTTCTGGAAACACCATATATTTT.

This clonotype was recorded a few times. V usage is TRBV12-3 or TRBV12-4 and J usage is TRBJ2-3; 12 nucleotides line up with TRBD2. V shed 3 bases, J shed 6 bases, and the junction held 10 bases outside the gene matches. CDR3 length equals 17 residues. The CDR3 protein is CASSLTSGRLGADTQYF. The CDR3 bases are TGTGCCAGCAGTTTGACTAGCGGGAGATTGGGCGCGGATACGCAGTATTTT.

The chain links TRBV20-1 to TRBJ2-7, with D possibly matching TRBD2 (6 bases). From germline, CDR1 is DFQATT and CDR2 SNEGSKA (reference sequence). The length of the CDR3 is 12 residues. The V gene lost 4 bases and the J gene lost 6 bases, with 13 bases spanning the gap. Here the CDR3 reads CSAIGGVGEQYF. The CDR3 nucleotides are TGCAGTGCTATCGGAGGGGTAGGCGAGCAGTACTTC.

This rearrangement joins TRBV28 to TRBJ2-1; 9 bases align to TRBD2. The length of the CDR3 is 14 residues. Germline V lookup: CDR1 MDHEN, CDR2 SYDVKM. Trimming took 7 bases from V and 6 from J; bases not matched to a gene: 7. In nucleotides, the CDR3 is TGTGCCAGCACTGGTAGCGGGAGTATCAATGAGCAGTTCTTC. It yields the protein CASTGSGSINEQFF.

The CDR3 DNA is TGTGCCAGCAGCCAAGATATCGCGGGACAGGGAGGAGAAAAACTGTTTTTT. This sequence encodes CASSQDIAGQGGEKLFF. This chain connects TRBV4-2 to TRBJ1-4; TRBD1 matches at 9 bases. Germline lookup yields CDR1 LGHNA and CDR2 YNFKEQ. The V gene end was trimmed by 0 bases and the J gene end by 8 bases; junction bases not matched to a gene: 10. CDR3 length equals 17 residues.

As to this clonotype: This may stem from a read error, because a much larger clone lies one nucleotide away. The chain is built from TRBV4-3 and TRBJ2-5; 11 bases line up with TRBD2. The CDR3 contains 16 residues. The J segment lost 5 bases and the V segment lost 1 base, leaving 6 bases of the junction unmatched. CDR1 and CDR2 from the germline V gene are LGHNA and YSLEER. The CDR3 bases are TGCGCCAGCAGCCAAGGTCCCACTAGCGGGAGCGAGACCCAGTACTTC. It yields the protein CASSQGPTSGSETQYF.

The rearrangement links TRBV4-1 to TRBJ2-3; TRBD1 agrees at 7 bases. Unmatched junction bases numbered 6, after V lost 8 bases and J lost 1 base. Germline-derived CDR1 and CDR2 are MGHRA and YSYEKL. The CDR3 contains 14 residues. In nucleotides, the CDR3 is TGCGCCAGCCGACAGGGTCAAGGCACAGATACGCAGTATTTT. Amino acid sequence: CASRQGQGTDTQYF.

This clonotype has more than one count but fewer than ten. This chain's CDR3 is CASSSYLAGHTGELFF. The CDR3 nucleotides are TGTGCCAGCAGTTCATACCTAGCGGGACACACCGGGGAGCTGTTTTTT. The chain uses TRBV12-3 or TRBV12-4 and TRBJ2-2; 9 bases are shared with TRBD2. This CDR3 contains 16 residues. Trimming cost V 4 bases and J 3 bases; bases outside gene matches: 6.

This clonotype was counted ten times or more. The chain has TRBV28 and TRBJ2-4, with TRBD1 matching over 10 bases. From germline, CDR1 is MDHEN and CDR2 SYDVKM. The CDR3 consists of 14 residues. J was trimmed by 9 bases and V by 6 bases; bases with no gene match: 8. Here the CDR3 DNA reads TGTGCCAGCAGGACCGACAGGGGGCGAGGCATTCAGTACTTC. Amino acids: CASRTDRGRGIQYF.

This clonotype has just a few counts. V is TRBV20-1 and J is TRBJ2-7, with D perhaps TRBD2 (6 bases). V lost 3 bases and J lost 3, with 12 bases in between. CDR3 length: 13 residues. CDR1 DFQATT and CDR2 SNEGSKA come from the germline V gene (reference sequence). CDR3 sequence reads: CSASERAIYEQYF. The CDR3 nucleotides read TGCAGTGCTAGTGAGCGGGCGATCTACGAGCAGTACTTC.

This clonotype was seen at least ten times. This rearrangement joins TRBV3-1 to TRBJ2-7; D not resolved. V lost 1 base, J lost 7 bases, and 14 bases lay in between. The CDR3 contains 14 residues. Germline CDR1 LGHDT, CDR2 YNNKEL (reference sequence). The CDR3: CASSQVIWSPEQYF. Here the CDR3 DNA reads TGTGCCAGCAGCCAAGTGATTTGGAGTCCGGAGCAGTACTTC.

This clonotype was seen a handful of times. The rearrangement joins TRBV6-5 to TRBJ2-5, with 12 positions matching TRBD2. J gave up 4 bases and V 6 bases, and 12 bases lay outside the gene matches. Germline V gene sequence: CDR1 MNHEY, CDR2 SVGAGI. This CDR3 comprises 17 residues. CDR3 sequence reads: CASSPGLAGGPGETQYF. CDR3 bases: TGTGCCAGCAGCCCCGGCCTAGCGGGAGGGCCGGGAGAGACCCAGTACTTC.

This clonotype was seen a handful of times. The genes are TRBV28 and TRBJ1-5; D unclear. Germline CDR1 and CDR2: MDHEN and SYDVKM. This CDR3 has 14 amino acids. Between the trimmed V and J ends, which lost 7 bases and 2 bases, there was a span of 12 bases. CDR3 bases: TGTGCCAGCATTCAGGATCAAGGCAATCAGCCCCAGCATTTT. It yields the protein CASIQDQGNQPQHF.

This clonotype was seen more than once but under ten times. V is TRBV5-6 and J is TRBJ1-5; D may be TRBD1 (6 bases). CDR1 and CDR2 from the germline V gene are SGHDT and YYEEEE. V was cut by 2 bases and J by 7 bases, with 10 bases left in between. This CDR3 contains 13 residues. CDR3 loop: CASSLQGGQPQHF. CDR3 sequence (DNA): TGTGCCAGCAGCTTACAGGGCGGACAGCCCCAGCATTTT.

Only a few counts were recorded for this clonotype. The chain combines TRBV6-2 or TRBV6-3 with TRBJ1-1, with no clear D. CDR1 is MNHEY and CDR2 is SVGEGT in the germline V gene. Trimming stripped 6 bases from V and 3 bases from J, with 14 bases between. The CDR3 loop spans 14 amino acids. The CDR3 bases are TGTGCCAGCAGGTACCCTTGGACCTACACTGAAGCTTTCTTT. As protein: CASRYPWTYTEAFF.

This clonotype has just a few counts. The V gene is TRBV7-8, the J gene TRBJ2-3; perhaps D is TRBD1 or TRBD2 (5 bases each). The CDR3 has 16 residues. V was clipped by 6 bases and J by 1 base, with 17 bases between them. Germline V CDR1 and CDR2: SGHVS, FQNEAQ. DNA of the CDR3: TGTGCCAGCAGGTCGGGACCCCGCATCCGCACAGATACGCAGTATTTT. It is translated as CASRSGPRIRTDTQYF.